This T cell receptor beta chain was captured in a study of response to subunit inactivated influenza vaccine. Notes on the study in general: It was the authors' suggestion that each seasonal influenza vaccination recruits few new T cells.

Via MiXCR, TCRdb re-called the RT-PCR reads, giving one row per CDR3 protein. The data show hundreds of thousands of distinct CDR3 sequences, around 13% seen once. CDR3 length: 18 amino acids. Germline V gives CDR1 PRHDT, CDR2 FYEKMQ (reference sequence). Trimming removed 5 bases from V and 2 bases from J; junction bases left unmatched: 14. In the case of this clonotype: Antigen: not known.

The chain uses TRBV13 and TRBJ2-3; TRBD2 matches at 9 bases. The TCR comes from a man between 45 and 60 years old who received an inactivated influenza vaccine. This material consisted of PBMCs from blood, taken 14 to 15 days before vaccination. The CDR3 DNA is TGTGCCAGCAGCCCCGAAATCGGGGAGCGGGAGGACACAGATACGCAGTATTTT. Translation gives CASSPEIGEREDTDTQYF.